This T cell receptor beta chain was identified in a study of beta chain features in type 1 diabetes. Study in general: Healthy donors resembled patients in age, gender and cell yields. Study results and limitations: In every one of the four CD4+ subsets, TCRB CDR3s were moderately but significantly shorter in Type 1 diabetes patients.

Expressed TCRB transcripts got sequenced, as all isolated RNA was reverse transcribed. Measured with immunoSEQ multiplex PCR; TCRdb has only the in-frame clones, and not every one. Of hundreds of thousands of clones listed, 15% to 18% are singletons. This clone has just a few counts. Its antigen is not identified. The junction had 6 bases not matched to a gene; V was cut back by 7 bases and J by 7 bases. Germline V gene data show CDR1 as MNHNY and CDR2 as SVGAGI (reference sequence). This CDR3 region has 13 residues. The specimen sequenced was naive CD4+ T cells from blood. This receptor was obtained from a man aged 18 to 35 in good health. The J gene is TRBJ2-7, the V gene TRBV6-6, with 11 nucleotides matching TRBD1. The DNA for the CDR3 is TGTGCCAGCACCGGGACAGGGGGTCTTGAGCAGTACTTC. Its translation: CASTGTGGLEQYF.